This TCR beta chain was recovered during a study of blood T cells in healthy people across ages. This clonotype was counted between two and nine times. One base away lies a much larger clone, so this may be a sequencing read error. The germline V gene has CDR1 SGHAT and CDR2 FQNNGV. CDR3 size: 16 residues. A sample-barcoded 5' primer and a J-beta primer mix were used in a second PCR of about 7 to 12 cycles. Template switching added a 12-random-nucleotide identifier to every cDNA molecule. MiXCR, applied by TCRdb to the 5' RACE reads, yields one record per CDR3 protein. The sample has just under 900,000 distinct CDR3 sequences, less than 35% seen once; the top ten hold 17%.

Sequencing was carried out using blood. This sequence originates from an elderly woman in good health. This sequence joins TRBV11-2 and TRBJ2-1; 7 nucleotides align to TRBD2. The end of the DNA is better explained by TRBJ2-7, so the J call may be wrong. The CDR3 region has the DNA TGTGCCAGCAGCTCAACCGGGACTAACTCCTACAATGAGCAGTACTTC. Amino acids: CASSSTGTNSYNEQYF.